In its sample, the clone carrying this T cell receptor delta chain is medium-sized. This specimen includes other DNA sequences encoding the same CDR3. This sample was included in a study of gamma-delta chains in newborns, infants, children. TCRdb re-processed the reads via CATT. The data show about 4,900 delta-chain clones, roughly 2.8% seen once. CDR1 and CDR2 from the germline V gene are GEAIGNYY and EKD. The CDR3 covers 20 residues. V trimming: 0 bases; J trimming: 0 bases; junction bases outside the gene matches: 8. Sequenced input: blood. This rearrangement joins TRDV2 to TRDJ3, with TRDD3 identical over 9 bases. The source of this sequence is a child who was a newborn, infant or young child, either healthy, febrile or measles-vaccinated (not recorded which). CDR3 nucleotide sequence: TGTGCCTGTGACACCGTTTTGGGGGATAGCAGCTCCTGGGACACCCGACAGATGTTTTTC. Its translation is CACDTVLGDSSSWDTRQMFF.